This entry features one TCR beta chain sequence. The data originate from a study of CD8 T cells in Susac syndrome. In the study overall: Active disease was present in roughly 6 of the sequenced Susac syndrome patients, and remission in under 10. Blood was drawn from patients with Susac syndrome. At that point, they were therapy-naive, on corticosteroids, or on intravenous immunoglobulin alone.

Reverse transcription of 0.5 to 1 ug RNA was performed with random hexamers. Amplification of TCR beta CDR3 across 54 Vbeta and 13 Jbeta was performed with immunoSEQ multiplex PCR. Each CDR3 protein gets one entry after TCRdb re-called the immunoSEQ multiplex PCR reads with MiXCR. The sample consists of more than 150,000 distinct CDR3 sequences, roughly 95% of them appearing once. The CDR3 is 12 residues long. Germline assignment: CDR1 MDHEN and CDR2 SYDVKM. V lost 4 bases and J 4 bases, leaving 7 bases between the germline ends. This TCR came from a human donor with Susac syndrome. The genes are TRBV28 and TRBJ1-1; D is uncertain. Sequencing was done on a sample of CD4+ T cells from PBMCs. The chain's CDR3 is CASSSLPTEAFF. CDR3 DNA sequence: TGTGCCAGCAGTTCCCTGCCCACTGAAGCTTTCTTT.